A selection of T cell receptor beta chains follows, all from one sample in a study of blood T cell repertoires in COVID-19. Some clones are missing from TCRdb's copy, which holds only in-frame ones; the method was immunoSEQ multiplex PCR. The repertoire has 110,000 or so clones, 65% to 80% of them found once; the top ten carry roughly 2.5%. The sequenced material came from peripheral blood. These receptors all stem from a middle-aged man with acute or convalescent COVID-19. CDR3s include the opening cysteine and the closing phenylalanine or tryptophan. Only some rows state a clone size, as once, few, many or a class for expanded clones.

v_gene: TRBV27; j_gene: TRBJ1-4; abundance: -; CDR3aa: CASSWTGLNEKLFF
v_gene: TRBV10-3; j_gene: TRBJ2-5; abundance: once; CDR3aa: CAITPRGGETQYF
v_gene: TRBV2; j_gene: TRBJ2-1; abundance: -; CDR3aa: CASRDGQGGEQFF
v_gene: TRBV30; j_gene: TRBJ2-3; abundance: once; CDR3aa: CAWSVGGTSTDTQYF
v_gene: TRBV9; j_gene: TRBJ1-5; abundance: -; CDR3aa: CASSVGGQNNQPQHF
v_gene: TRBV5-4; j_gene: TRBJ2-3; abundance: -; CDR3aa: CASSNLAGLTDTQYF
v_gene: TRBV27; j_gene: TRBJ2-7; abundance: few; CDR3aa: CASSLSIGRASYEQYF
v_gene: TRBV5-6; j_gene: TRBJ2-1; abundance: -; CDR3aa: CASSPREVYGYNEQFF
v_gene: TRBV7-9; j_gene: TRBJ1-6; abundance: few; CDR3aa: CASSLGLGAGQGSPLHF
v_gene: TRBV7-9; j_gene: TRBJ1-2; abundance: -; CDR3aa: CASSWDRVDYGYTF
v_gene: TRBV6-5; j_gene: TRBJ1-4; abundance: -; CDR3aa: CAGSDRRSEKLFF
v_gene: TRBV7-3; j_gene: TRBJ1-2; abundance: -; CDR3aa: CASSLFSHIFGTGGILGGYTF
v_gene: TRBV5-6; j_gene: TRBJ2-7; abundance: -; CDR3aa: CASSYDRAYEQYF
v_gene: TRBV28; j_gene: TRBJ1-1; abundance: -; CDR3aa: CASDSGQGISEAFF
v_gene: TRBV14; j_gene: TRBJ1-1; abundance: -; CDR3aa: CASSQALSNTEAFF
v_gene: TRBV9; j_gene: TRBJ2-5; abundance: few; CDR3aa: CASSVGPSPKETQYF
v_gene: TRBV2; j_gene: TRBJ2-1; abundance: -; CDR3aa: CASRDWARGGNEQFF
v_gene: TRBV27; j_gene: TRBJ1-6; abundance: -; CDR3aa: CASSLGGWTGNSPLHF
v_gene: TRBV10-3; j_gene: TRBJ1-2; abundance: -; CDR3aa: CAISESRDSYGYTF
v_gene: TRBV2; j_gene: TRBJ1-4; abundance: -; CDR3aa: CASSVTPGQGVFGEKLFF
v_gene: TRBV7-2; j_gene: TRBJ2-7; abundance: -; CDR3aa: CASSPASDSHYEQYF
v_gene: TRBV6-1; j_gene: TRBJ2-1; abundance: -; CDR3aa: CASSEAAGLVDEQFF
v_gene: TRBV18; j_gene: TRBJ1-4; abundance: -; CDR3aa: CASSPNQDSNEKLFF
v_gene: TRBV28; j_gene: TRBJ1-5; abundance: -; CDR3aa: CASSSFLTDFSNQPQHF
v_gene: TRBV27; j_gene: TRBJ2-2; abundance: -; CDR3aa: CASSMAGGNTGELFF
v_gene: TRBV7-9; j_gene: TRBJ1-1; abundance: -; CDR3aa: CASSLEGQTNEAFF
v_gene: TRBV11-3; j_gene: TRBJ2-1; abundance: -; CDR3aa: CASSPGNRGFYNEQFF
v_gene: TRBV5-4; j_gene: TRBJ2-7; abundance: -; CDR3aa: CASSLGLEGSSNEQYF
v_gene: TRBV3-1/TRBV3-2; j_gene: TRBJ1-2; abundance: -; CDR3aa: CASSPGNYGYTF
v_gene: TRBV25-1; j_gene: TRBJ2-7; abundance: -; CDR3aa: CASSEFASGRSYEQYF
v_gene: TRBV5-4; j_gene: TRBJ2-1; abundance: -; CDR3aa: CASSDEKRGLHEQFF
v_gene: TRBV10-3; j_gene: TRBJ1-1; abundance: -; CDR3aa: CATIGAGPNTEAFF
v_gene: TRBV3-1/TRBV3-2; j_gene: TRBJ1-2; abundance: -; CDR3aa: CASSQPWEYGYTF
v_gene: TRBV13; j_gene: TRBJ1-2; abundance: medium-sized; CDR3aa: CASSSRQQLPIYGYTF
v_gene: TRBV27; j_gene: TRBJ2-1; abundance: -; CDR3aa: CASSLLAGPHNEQFF
v_gene: TRBV27; j_gene: TRBJ1-4; abundance: -; CDR3aa: CASRSEGAENEKLFF
v_gene: TRBV3-1/TRBV3-2; j_gene: TRBJ2-1; abundance: -; CDR3aa: CASSLTRGRAGRSYNEQFF
v_gene: TRBV30; j_gene: TRBJ1-4; abundance: once; CDR3aa: CAWSEGDEKLFF
v_gene: TRBV4-2; j_gene: TRBJ2-7; abundance: -; CDR3aa: CASSQELAGGYEQYF
v_gene: TRBV19; j_gene: TRBJ1-1; abundance: few; CDR3aa: CASRPGTSNTEAFF
v_gene: TRBV7-9; j_gene: TRBJ1-6; abundance: -; CDR3aa: CASSLGQAPGSPLHF
v_gene: TRBV30; j_gene: TRBJ1-3; abundance: -; CDR3aa: CAWSSQTVPGNTIYF
v_gene: TRBV18; j_gene: TRBJ2-7; abundance: few; CDR3aa: CASSAGHTYYEQYF
v_gene: TRBV6-1; j_gene: TRBJ1-2; abundance: -; CDR3aa: CASSEGQGTYGYTF
v_gene: TRBV11-2; j_gene: TRBJ1-6; abundance: -; CDR3aa: CASSLDRVRGNSPLHF
v_gene: TRBV18; j_gene: TRBJ1-1; abundance: -; CDR3aa: CASSPTASGEAFF
v_gene: TRBV19; j_gene: TRBJ1-2; abundance: -; CDR3aa: CASSIGQLNGYTF
v_gene: TRBV30; j_gene: TRBJ2-7; abundance: -; CDR3aa: CAWRDRGHYEQYF
v_gene: TRBV7-9; j_gene: TRBJ2-5; abundance: -; CDR3aa: CASSPRGGGVQTQYF
v_gene: TRBV28; j_gene: TRBJ2-7; abundance: once; CDR3aa: CASSPWGSGRGNEQYF